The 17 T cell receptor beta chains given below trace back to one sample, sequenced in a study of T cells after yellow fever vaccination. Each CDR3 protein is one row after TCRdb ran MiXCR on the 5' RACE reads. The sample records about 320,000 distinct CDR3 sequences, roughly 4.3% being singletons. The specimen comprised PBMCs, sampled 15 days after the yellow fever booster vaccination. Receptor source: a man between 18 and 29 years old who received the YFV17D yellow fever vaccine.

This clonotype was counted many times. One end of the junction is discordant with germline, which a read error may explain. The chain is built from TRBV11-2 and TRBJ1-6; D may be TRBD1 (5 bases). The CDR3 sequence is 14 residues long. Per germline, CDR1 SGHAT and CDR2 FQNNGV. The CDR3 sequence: CASSLDRVFSPPHF. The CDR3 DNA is TGTGCCAGCAGCTTAGACAGGGTTTTCTCACCCCCCCACTTT. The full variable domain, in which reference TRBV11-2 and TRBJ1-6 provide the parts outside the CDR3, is EAGVAQSPRYKIIEKRQSVAFWCNPISGHATLYWYQQILGQGPKLLIQFQNNGVVDDSQLPKDRFSAERLKGVDSTLKIQPAKLEDSAVYLCASSLDRVFSPPHFGNGTRLTVT.

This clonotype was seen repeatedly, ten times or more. The CDR3 here is CSASSGITDTQYF. The CDR3 coding sequence is TGCAGTGCTTCTAGCGGGATCACAGATACGCAGTATTTT. The chain carries TRBV20-1 and TRBJ2-3, with 9 bases identical to TRBD2. V was clipped by 5 bases and J by 2 bases; unmatched bases: 2. Germline assignment: CDR1 DFQATT and CDR2 SNEGSKA (reference sequence). The CDR3 spans 13 residues.

CDR3 bases: TGTGCCTGGAGTTCCGAGGGGGCCTATGGCTACACCTTC. Its protein product is CAWSSEGAYGYTF. The chain combines TRBV30 with TRBJ1-2, with 7 nucleotides matching TRBD1. Trimming took 2 bases from V and 4 from J; bases not matched to a gene: 4. The CDR3 has 13 amino acids. CDR1 is GTSNPN and CDR2 is SVGIG in the germline V gene (reference sequence).

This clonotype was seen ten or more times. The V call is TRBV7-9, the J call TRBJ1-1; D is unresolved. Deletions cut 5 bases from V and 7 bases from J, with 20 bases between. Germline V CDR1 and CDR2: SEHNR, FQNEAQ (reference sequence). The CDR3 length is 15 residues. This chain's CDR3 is CASSASTPQKGEAFF. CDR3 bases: TGTGCCAGCAGCGCGTCGACCCCGCAGAAGGGTGAAGCTTTCTTT.

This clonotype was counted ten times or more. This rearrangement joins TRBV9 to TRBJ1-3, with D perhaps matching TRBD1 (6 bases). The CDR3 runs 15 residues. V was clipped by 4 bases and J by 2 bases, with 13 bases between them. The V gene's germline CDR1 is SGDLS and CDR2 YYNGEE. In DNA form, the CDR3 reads TGTGCCAGCAGCACTTCGGGGGCTACTGGAAACACCATATATTTT. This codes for CASSTSGATGNTIYF.

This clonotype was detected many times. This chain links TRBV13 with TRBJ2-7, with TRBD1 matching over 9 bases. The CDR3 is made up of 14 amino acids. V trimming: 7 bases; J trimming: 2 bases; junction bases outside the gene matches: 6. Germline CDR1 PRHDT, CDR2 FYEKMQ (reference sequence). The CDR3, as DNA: TGTGCCAGCACCAGACAGGGGGAGGCCTACGAGCAGTACGTC. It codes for CASTRQGEAYEQYV.

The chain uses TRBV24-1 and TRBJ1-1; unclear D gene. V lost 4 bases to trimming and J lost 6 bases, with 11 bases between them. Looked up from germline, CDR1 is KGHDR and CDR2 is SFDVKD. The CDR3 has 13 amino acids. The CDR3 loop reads CATSESWGSEAFF. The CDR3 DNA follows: TGTGCCACCAGTGAGTCTTGGGGTTCTGAAGCTTTCTTT.

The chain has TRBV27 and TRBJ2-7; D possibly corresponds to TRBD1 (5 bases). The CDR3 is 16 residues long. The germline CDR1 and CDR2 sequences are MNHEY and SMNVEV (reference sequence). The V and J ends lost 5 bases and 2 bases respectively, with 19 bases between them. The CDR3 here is CASSALGRDGAYEQYF. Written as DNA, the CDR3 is TGTGCCAGCAGTGCCCTGGGCAGGGATGGGGCCTACGAGCAGTACTTC.

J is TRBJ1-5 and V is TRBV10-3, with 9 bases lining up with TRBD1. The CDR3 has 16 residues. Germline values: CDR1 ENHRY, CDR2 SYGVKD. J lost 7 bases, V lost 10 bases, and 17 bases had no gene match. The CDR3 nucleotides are TGTGCCAAACTAACAGGGGGCTTGTCTCCTTGCCAGCCCCAGCATTTT. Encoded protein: CAKLTGGLSPCQPQHF.

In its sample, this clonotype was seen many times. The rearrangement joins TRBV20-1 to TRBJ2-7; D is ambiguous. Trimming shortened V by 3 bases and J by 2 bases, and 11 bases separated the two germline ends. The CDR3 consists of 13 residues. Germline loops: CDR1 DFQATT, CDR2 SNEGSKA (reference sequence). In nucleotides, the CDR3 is TGCAGTGCTAGGGGCAGGTCCACCTACGAGCAGTACTTC. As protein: CSARGRSTYEQYF.

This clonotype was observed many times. The CDR3, as DNA: TGTGCCAGCAGTGAGCCCCTCTCCTTCAATCAGCCCCAGCATTTT. This codes for CASSEPLSFNQPQHF. The rearrangement joins TRBV6-2 or TRBV6-3 to TRBJ1-5; no reliable D call. There are 15 residues in the CDR3. V lost 5 bases and J lost 3, with 14 bases in between. Germline CDR1 is MNHEY and CDR2 is SVGEGT.

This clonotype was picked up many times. The CDR3 sequence: CASSLFGGRDEQYF. CDR3 coding DNA: TGCGCCAGCAGCTTGTTCGGGGGCCGAGACGAGCAGTACTTC. The chain joins TRBV5-1 to TRBJ2-7, with D tentatively TRBD1 or TRBD2 (6 bases each). V lost 1 base to trimming and J lost 5 bases, with 13 bases between them. The CDR3 is made up of 14 amino acids. Germline CDR1 SGHRS, CDR2 YFSETQ.

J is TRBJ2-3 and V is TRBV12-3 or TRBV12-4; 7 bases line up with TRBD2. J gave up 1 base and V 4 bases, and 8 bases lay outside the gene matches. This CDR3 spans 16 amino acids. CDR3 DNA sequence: TGTGCCAGCAGTTCGCTTGGGGGGGGGGGCACAGATACGCAGTATTTT. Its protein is CASSSLGGGGTDTQYF.

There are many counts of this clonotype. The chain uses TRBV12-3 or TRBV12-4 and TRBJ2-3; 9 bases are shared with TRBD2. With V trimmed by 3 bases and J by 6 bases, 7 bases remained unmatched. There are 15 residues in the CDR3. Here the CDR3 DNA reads TGTGCCAGCAGTTTGGGCGGGGGGGTTTCGGATACGCAGTATTTT. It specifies CASSLGGGVSDTQYF.

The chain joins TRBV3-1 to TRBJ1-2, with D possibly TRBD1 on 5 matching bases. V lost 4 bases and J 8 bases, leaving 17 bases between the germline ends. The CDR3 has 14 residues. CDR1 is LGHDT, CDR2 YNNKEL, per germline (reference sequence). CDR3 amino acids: CASSLTGTERGYTF. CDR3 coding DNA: TGTGCCAGCAGCCTTACCGGGACGGAAAGGGGCTACACCTTC.

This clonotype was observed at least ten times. The CDR3 here is CASSPQTNTEAFF. The CDR3 nucleotides are TGTGCCAGCAGCCCCCAAACGAACACTGAAGCTTTCTTT. The chain has TRBV7-2 and TRBJ1-1; D call uncertain. V lost 5 bases and J 1 base, leaving 8 bases between the germline ends. Germline V gives CDR1 SGHTA, CDR2 FQGNSA. The CDR3 contains 13 residues.

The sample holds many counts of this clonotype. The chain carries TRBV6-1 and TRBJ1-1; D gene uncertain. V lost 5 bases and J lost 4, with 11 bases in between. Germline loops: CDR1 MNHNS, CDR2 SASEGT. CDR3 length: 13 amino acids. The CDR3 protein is CASSPQGATEAFF. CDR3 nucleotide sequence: TGTGCCAGCAGTCCCCAAGGTGCCACTGAAGCTTTCTTT.